This T cell receptor (beta chain) is from a study of blood T cell repertoires in COVID-19. Study-level information: Samples came from the United States, Italy and Spain, spanning acute and convalescent COVID-19. PBMCs, B-cell-depleted T cells, or T cells provided the cDNA or gDNA that made up the material.

This clone was detected only once. Method: immunoSEQ multiplex PCR; TCRdb's copy keeps in-frame clones and lacks some. The data hold 95,000 to 120,000 clones, with around 85% observed a single time. This CDR3 spans 12 amino acids. The junction had 5 bases not matched to a gene; V was cut back by 6 bases and J by 10 bases. Germline CDR1 and CDR2: SEHNR and FQNEAQ (reference sequence). This clonotype was obtained from a human donor in a cohort sampled during active COVID-19. The chain joins TRBV7-9 to TRBJ1-4; 7 nucleotides agree with TRBD1. The sequenced sample was peripheral blood. In DNA form, the CDR3 reads TGTGCCAGCAGTCGACAGGGCGGAAAACTGTTTTTT. It is translated as CASSRQGGKLFF. Variable domain in full (rest from reference TRBV7-9 and TRBJ1-4): DTGVSQNPRHKITKRGQNVTFRCDPISEHNRLYWYRQTLGQGPEFLTYFQNEAQLEKSRLLSDRFSAERPKGSFSTLEIQRTEQGDSAMYLCASSRQGGKLFFGSGTQLSVL.